A single sample is the source of the 18 T cell receptor beta chains below, sequenced in a study of cytomegalovirus exposure and HLA in healthy donors. The PCR used 60 Vbeta and 13 Jbeta primers. TCRdb's table, derived via immunoSEQ multiplex PCR, lists solely in-frame clones and lacks some. The table has roughly 100,000 clones, about 75% seen once; the top ten hold 4.5% to 5.5%. Input material: PBMCs. The receptors originated from a woman aged 40 to 50 in good health and CMV-seronegative.

This clone appeared a single time. This chain joins TRBV5-1 and TRBJ2-3; a possible D gene is TRBD2 (6 bases). Trimming removed 3 bases from V and 0 bases from J, with 14 bases in between. CDR1 SGHRS and CDR2 YFSETQ come from the germline V gene. There are 16 residues in the CDR3. The CDR3, as DNA: TGCGCCAGCAGCTCCCTAGCGAGGAGTAGCACAGATACGCAGTATTTT. As protein: CASSSLARSSTDTQYF.

The chain couples TRBV5-6 to TRBJ1-5; 11 positions agree with TRBD1. This CDR3 has 15 amino acids. CDR1 is SGHDT and CDR2 is YYEEEE in the germline V gene. J lost 4 bases, V lost 4 bases, and 4 bases had no gene match. CDR3 sequence: CASSAGQGANQPQHF. As DNA, the CDR3 is TGTGCCAGCAGCGCCGGACAGGGGGCGAATCAGCCCCAGCATTTT.

V gene TRBV6-5 combines with J gene TRBJ1-5, with 9 nucleotides matching TRBD1. CDR1 MNHEY and CDR2 SVGAGI come from the germline V gene. With 6 bases clipped from V and 4 bases from J, the junction kept 7 bases outside the gene matches. The CDR3 is made up of 15 amino acids. Here the CDR3 DNA reads TGTGCCAGCAGCCTCTCCGGGACAGGGAATCAGCCCCAGCATTTT. Its translation: CASSLSGTGNQPQHF.

This chain joins TRBV4-3 and TRBJ1-5; D unclear. The CDR3 has 13 amino acids. Trimming removed 1 base from V and 5 bases from J, with 6 bases in between. The germline CDR1 and CDR2 sequences are LGHNA and YSLEER. The CDR3 spells CASSQARYQPQHF. The CDR3 DNA reads TGCGCCAGCAGCCAAGCCCGGTATCAGCCCCAGCATTTT.

The V call is TRBV19, the J call TRBJ2-2; TRBD1 aligns across 9 bases. Losses at the gene ends were 3 bases for V and 4 bases for J; bases not matched to a gene: 6. CDR1 is LNHDA, CDR2 SQIVND, per germline (reference sequence). The CDR3 runs 16 residues. The CDR3 DNA reads TGTGCCAGTAGTATTGAGGGGACAGGGCCCACCGGGGAGCTGTTTTTT. Translating it yields CASSIEGTGPTGELFF.

This clone was seen a few times. V is TRBV19 and J is TRBJ2-7; 9 bases are shared with TRBD2. V trimming: 6 bases; J trimming: 3 bases; junction bases outside the gene matches: 15. Germline CDR1 and CDR2: LNHDA and SQIVND (reference sequence). The CDR3 sequence is 17 residues long. The CDR3 sequence: CASSRIAGARGYYEQYF. In nucleotides, the CDR3 is TGTGCCAGTAGCCGAATAGCGGGGGCTAGAGGTTACTACGAGCAGTACTTC.

The chain has TRBV6-7 and TRBJ1-5; TRBD1 might be the D (5 bases). TRBV6-7 counts as an open reading frame of uncertain function. V lost 0 bases to trimming and J lost 9 bases, with 15 bases between them. There are 15 residues in the CDR3. CDR3 nucleotide sequence: TGTGCCAGCAGTTACTCGCAAGGGGTCCGTCGGCCCCAGCATTTT. Residues: CASSYSQGVRRPQHF.

The V call is TRBV6-5, the J call TRBJ2-7; TRBD1 matches at 7 bases. The CDR3 contains 13 residues. Germline CDR1 is MNHEY and CDR2 is SVGAGI. The ends lost 5 bases at V and 3 bases at J; junction bases unmatched: 4. CDR3 bases: TGTGCCAGCAGTATCTACAGGGGCTACGAGCAGTACTTC. Translating it yields CASSIYRGYEQYF.

The chain employs TRBV10-2 and TRBJ1-5; 7 bases map to TRBD1. The ends lost 8 bases at V and 8 bases at J; junction bases unmatched: 6. Per the germline V gene, CDR1 is WSHSY and CDR2 is SAAADI. This CDR3 is 12 amino acids long. CDR3 sequence: CASRQGTEPQHF. DNA for the CDR3: TGCGCCAGCCGACAGGGAACGGAGCCCCAGCATTTT.

Points on this clone: The sample carries other DNA sequences with the same CDR3. J is TRBJ2-3 and V is TRBV19, with 12 bases matching TRBD2. Germline trimming cut 4 bases from V and 1 base from J; bases unmatched to any gene: 3. The CDR3 covers 16 residues. CDR1 and CDR2 from the germline V gene are LNHDA and SQIVND (reference sequence). The CDR3, as DNA: TGTGCCAGTAGTACGAGGACTAGCGGGGGCACAGATACGCAGTATTTT. This sequence encodes CASSTRTSGGTDTQYF. The whole variable domain, remainder taken from reference TRBV19 and TRBJ2-3, is DGGITQSPKYLFRKEGQNVTLSCEQNLNHDAMYWYRQDPGQGLRLIYYSQIVNDFQKGDIAEGYSVSREKKESFPLTVTSAQKNPTAFYLCASSTRTSGGTDTQYFGPGTRLTVL.

This chain's CDR3 is CASSLVGGGHREQYF. The DNA of the CDR3 is TGTGCCAGCAGCTTGGTTGGGGGAGGGCATCGCGAGCAGTACTTC. V is TRBV5-6 and J is TRBJ2-7, with TRBD2 matching 7 bases. The germline V gene has CDR1 SGHDT and CDR2 YYEEEE. J lost 6 bases, V lost 0 bases, and 9 bases had no gene match. CDR3 length equals 15 residues. Based on the CDR3 plus reference TRBV5-6 and TRBJ2-7, the full variable domain is DAGVTQSPTHLIKTRGQQVTLRCSPKSGHDTVSWYQQALGQGPQFIFQYYEEEERQRGNFPDRFSGHQFPNYSSELNVNALLLGDSALYLCASSLVGGGHREQYFGPGTRLTVT.

V usage is TRBV29-1 and J usage is TRBJ2-6; 8 bases are a match to TRBD1. The V segment lost 6 bases and the J segment 3 bases; nucleotides outside the gene matches: 4. Looked up from germline, CDR1 is SQVTM and CDR2 is ANQGSEA. This CDR3 is built from 14 residues. The CDR3 is CSVQGARGANVLTF. The CDR3 DNA follows: TGCAGCGTCCAGGGGGCGCGTGGGGCCAACGTCCTGACTTTC.

The chain couples TRBV19 to TRBJ1-1; no clear D gene. CDR1 LNHDA and CDR2 SQIVND come from the germline V gene (reference sequence). V was cut by 8 bases and J by 1 base, with 8 bases left in between. This CDR3 is built from 12 residues. In nucleotides, the CDR3 is TGTGCCAGTTCTGACTGGAACACTGAAGCTTTCTTT. Translated: CASSDWNTEAFF. The full variable domain, its missing parts supplied by reference TRBV19 and TRBJ1-1, is DGGITQSPKYLFRKEGQNVTLSCEQNLNHDAMYWYRQDPGQGLRLIYYSQIVNDFQKGDIAEGYSVSREKKESFPLTVTSAQKNPTAFYLCASSDWNTEAFFGQGTRLTVV.

This chain links TRBV4-1 with TRBJ1-1; TRBD1 matches 10 bases. This CDR3 spans 16 amino acids. Trimming at V came to 1 base and at J to 1 base, leaving 3 bases not matched to a gene. Germline V gene data show CDR1 as MGHRA and CDR2 as YSYEKL. CDR3 in amino acids: CASSQVDRGRNTEAFF. CDR3 nucleotides: TGCGCCAGCAGCCAAGTAGACAGGGGGCGGAACACTGAAGCTTTCTTT.

The chain joins TRBV18 to TRBJ1-4; 7 nucleotides line up with TRBD1. There are 13 residues in the CDR3. The germline V gene encodes CDR1 KGHSH and CDR2 LQKENI. J was trimmed by 5 bases and V by 6 bases; bases with no gene match: 3. CDR3 DNA sequence: TGTGCCAGCTCGGGGACAGTGAATGAAAAACTGTTTTTT. Translating it yields CASSGTVNEKLFF.

The rearrangement uses TRBV5-6 and TRBJ2-7; TRBD2 might be the D (7 bases). Per germline, CDR1 SGHDT and CDR2 YYEEEE. CDR3 length: 14 residues. The V gene lost 3 bases and the J gene lost 4 bases, with 14 bases spanning the gap. This chain's CDR3 is CASSYRGAGYEQYF. The DNA of the CDR3 is TGTGCCAGCAGCTATCGGGGGGCAGGGTACGAGCAGTACTTC.

The V call is TRBV6-1, the J call TRBJ2-7, with TRBD1 matching over 9 bases. Germline values: CDR1 MNHNS, CDR2 SASEGT. This CDR3 is built from 15 residues. V shed 6 bases, J shed 7 bases, and the junction held 13 bases outside the gene matches. The CDR3, as DNA: TGTGCCAGCAGCGCCTCCGGGACAGGGAACAGGGAGCAGTACTTC. It translates to CASSASGTGNREQYF.

The V gene is TRBV19, the J gene TRBJ1-1; D may be TRBD1 (6 bases). The CDR3 contains 14 residues. Germline V CDR1 and CDR2: LNHDA, SQIVND (reference sequence). V was trimmed by 6 bases and J by 9 bases, leaving 20 bases between them. The CDR3 DNA is TGTGCCAGTAGGTCTCGACAGGCGGGTCTTAAAGCTTTCTTT. Translation: CASRSRQAGLKAFF.